This TCR beta chain was sequenced during a study of shared clonotypes between healthy human individuals. This clone has only one observation. In the study's own analysis: With immunoSEQ giving junction-only sequences and no quality scores, filtering differed. Assay used: immunoSEQ multiplex PCR; TCRdb lists only in-frame clones, some missing. V, J and clone size reflect that table, while D and trimming were determined from the DNA. This sample carries under 2,500,000 clones, about 94% of them seen once, and the ten largest clones take over 0.1%. Participating donors were healthy, HIV-negative adults free of recent acute infections or vaccinations. Germline CDR1 SGDLS, CDR2 YYNGEE. The CDR3 is 15 residues long. V was pared by 3 bases and J by 4 bases, with 9 bases of the junction left unmatched.

The clonotype was recovered from a man between 18 and 29 years old in good health. The sequenced sample consisted of naive CD4+ T cells sorted from blood. Subset in this sample: CD45RA+ positively selected. This sequence joins TRBV9 and TRBJ2-5; 7 positions match TRBD2. The CDR3, as DNA: TGTGCCAGCAGCGGGCCGAGGCCGGGAGGAGAGACCCAGTACTTC. This translates into CASSGPRPGGETQYF.